A single sample is the source of the 2 T cell receptor beta chains below, sequenced in a study of cytomegalovirus exposure and HLA in healthy donors (dated by TCRdb to 2016 to 2017). Receptor amplification or capture employed the immunoSEQ multiplex PCR assay. The multiplex PCR relied on a mix of 60 forward primers for TCR Vbeta segments and 13 reverse primers for TCR Jbeta segments. The table was pulled from immuneACCESS by TCRdb, which kept in-frame rearrangements only. Such tables lose some clones; where checked, under half of the loss comes from unresolved V genes, and the rest has no known cause. This sample holds under 300,000 clones; around nine tenths were observed only once. 1.5% to 2% of the sample belongs to the ten largest clones. The sequenced sample was PBMCs. The receptor set was obtained from a girl aged 2 to 10 in good health and CMV-seronegative.

This chain links TRBV27 with TRBJ2-5; D ambiguous. This CDR3 is 17 amino acids long. CDR1 is MNHEY, CDR2 SMNVEV, per germline (reference sequence). Trimming cost V 4 bases and J 0 bases, with 18 bases left between them. The CDR3 loop reads CASSSPSSRKDQETQYF. The CDR3 bases are TGTGCCAGCAGTTCCCCGTCATCTAGAAAAGACCAAGAGACCCAGTACTTC.

The chain links TRBV19 to TRBJ1-4; TRBD1 is a possible D gene (6 bases). Per germline, CDR1 LNHDA and CDR2 SQIVND (reference sequence). The CDR3 covers 13 residues. The V and J ends lost 11 bases and 8 bases respectively, with 18 bases between them. CDR3 nucleotide sequence: TGTGCCCTTCCGGGGGGGCAGAGGGAAAAACTGTTTTTT. Translating gives CALPGGQREKLFF.